The TCR beta chain described here comes from a study of cytomegalovirus exposure and HLA in healthy donors. Turning to this clone: Sequence at one end of the junction differs from germline and may be a read error.

Researchers ran the PCR with 60 Vbeta and 13 Jbeta primers. Some clones are missing from TCRdb's copy, which holds only in-frame ones; the method was immunoSEQ multiplex PCR. The sample has over 110,000 clones; 65% to 85% are singletons. The CDR3 loop spans 17 amino acids. Germline-derived CDR1 and CDR2 are LNHDA and SQIVND (reference sequence). The specimen sequenced was PBMCs. This TCR derives from a man aged 18 to 30 in good health and CMV-seronegative. This rearrangement joins TRBV19 to TRBJ2-7; 10 positions match TRBD1. CDR3 sequence: CASSIRSSGTGVPPITF. CDR3 coding DNA: TGTGCCAGTAGTATTAGGAGTTCGGGGACAGGGGTCCCTCCGATCACTTTC.